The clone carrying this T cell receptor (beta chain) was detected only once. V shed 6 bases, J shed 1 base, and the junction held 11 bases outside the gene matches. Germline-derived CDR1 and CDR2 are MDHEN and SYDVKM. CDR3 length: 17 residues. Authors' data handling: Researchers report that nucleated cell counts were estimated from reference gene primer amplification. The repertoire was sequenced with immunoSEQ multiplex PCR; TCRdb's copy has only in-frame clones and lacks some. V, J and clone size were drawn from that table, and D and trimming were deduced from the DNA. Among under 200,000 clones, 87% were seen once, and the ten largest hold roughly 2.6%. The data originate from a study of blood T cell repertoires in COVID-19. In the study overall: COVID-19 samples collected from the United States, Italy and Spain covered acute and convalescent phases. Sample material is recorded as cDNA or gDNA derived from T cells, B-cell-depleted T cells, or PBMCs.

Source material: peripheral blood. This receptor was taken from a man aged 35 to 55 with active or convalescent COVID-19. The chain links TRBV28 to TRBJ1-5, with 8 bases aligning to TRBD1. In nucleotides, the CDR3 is TGTGCCAGCAGGTTACGTCAGGGGGCAGGGAGCAATCAGCCCCAGCATTTT. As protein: CASRLRQGAGSNQPQHF.